This is a list of T cell receptor beta chains from one sample in a study of blood T cell repertoires in COVID-19. Produced via immunoSEQ multiplex PCR; TCRdb's table is partial and in-frame only. This table has over 200,000 clones, about 91% appearing once. Sequenced sample: peripheral blood. Receptors originate from a man between 18 and 29 years old with active or convalescent COVID-19. The CDR3 runs from the conserved cysteine through the conserved F or W.

CASSTWDFYTDTQYF | TRBJ2-3 | TRBV6-5
CASSQGGPNEQFF | TRBJ2-1 | TRBV4-1
CAAVLGTGGPHSSYNSPLHF | TRBJ1-6 | TRBV24-1
CASTQGTGTYEKLFF | TRBJ1-4 | TRBV5-6
CSVKGALDYGYTF | TRBJ1-2 | TRBV29-1
CATSRDPVQGYEQYF | TRBJ2-7 | TRBV15
CASSLDRVRGGYTF | TRBJ1-2 | TRBV28
CASSALTVSGANVLTF | TRBJ2-6 | TRBV6-1
CASRPQGPANEKLFF | TRBJ1-4 | TRBV28
CASRDGPYSPLHF | TRBJ1-6 | TRBV6-4
CASSLGTSGRLNNYEQYF | TRBJ2-7 | TRBV3-1/TRBV3-2
CASSQDLFWGEGNTIYF | TRBJ1-3 | TRBV4-1
CASSLTASGRGEQFF | TRBJ2-1 | TRBV7-3
CASRPPGQQNIQYF | TRBJ2-4 | TRBV6-5
CASSLVGLAGEAGELFF | TRBJ2-2 | TRBV27
CASGNPTGLSTNEKLFF | TRBJ1-4 | TRBV19
CASIYRTEAFF | TRBJ1-1 | TRBV12-3/TRBV12-4
CATSRDNGREQYF | TRBJ2-7 | TRBV15
CATRMTSGRYEQYF | TRBJ2-7 | TRBV15
CASSPGTGGDNEKLFF | TRBJ1-4 | TRBV7-3
CATSDVGGTHEQYF | TRBJ2-7 | TRBV24-1
CASSDRGPTYEQYF | TRBJ2-7 | TRBV7-9
CAWRAPGTGGTDTQYF | TRBJ2-3 | TRBV30
CASSLGASGGELFF | TRBJ2-2 | TRBV28
CASSPGLAGRGEQYF | TRBJ2-7 | TRBV18
CASTQGGYGYTF | TRBJ1-2 | TRBV3-1/TRBV3-2
CASSLAPREQFF | TRBJ2-1 | TRBV28
CASSGAAGGSYEQYF | TRBJ2-7 | TRBV7-2
CASSEGYSGASGNTIYF | TRBJ1-3 | TRBV6-1
CASSATGYSNTIYF | TRBJ1-3 | TRBV11-2
CASSSTGFYEQYF | TRBJ2-7 | TRBV7-9
CASGPTSLPYNEQFF | TRBJ2-1 | TRBV30
CASSAGPPSKNIQYF | TRBJ2-4 | TRBV19
CASSLGLAGEDTQYF | TRBJ2-3 | TRBV5-1
CASGQGLGKRNEQFF | TRBJ2-1 | TRBV12-2
CASSRTSGGTYNEQFF | TRBJ2-1 | TRBV5-1
CASSYAGGYEQYF | TRBJ2-7 | TRBV6-6
CASSEMWQNTEAFF | TRBJ1-1 | TRBV2
CASTLVSGSTHEQFF | TRBJ2-1 | TRBV9
CASSVEAASSYEQYF | TRBJ2-7 | TRBV9